The 17 T cell receptor beta chains below all came from one sample that was sequenced in a study of CD8 T cells in Susac syndrome. The authors reverse transcribed roughly 0.5 to 1 ug RNA with random hexamers. Using its own MiXCR run on the immunoSEQ multiplex PCR reads, TCRdb lists one record per CDR3 protein. Of around 150,000 distinct CDR3 sequences listed, roughly 94% are singletons. Sequences were obtained from CD8+ T cells from PBMCs. These receptors all come from a human donor with Susac syndrome.

The rearrangement joins TRBV7-9 to TRBJ2-1, with 8 nucleotides matching TRBD2. CDR3 length: 17 amino acids. Trimming at V came to 5 bases and at J to 2 bases, leaving 11 bases not matched to a gene. Germline values: CDR1 SEHNR, CDR2 FQNEAQ (reference sequence). CDR3 sequence: CASSARDGGRTYNEQFF. The CDR3 nucleotides are TGTGCCAGCAGCGCCAGGGACGGCGGGAGGACCTACAATGAGCAGTTCTTC.

The rearrangement links TRBV27 to TRBJ1-5; D is unclear. With 2 bases removed from V and 1 base from J, the gap between germline ends came to 9 bases. Germline loops: CDR1 MNHEY, CDR2 SMNVEV (reference sequence). This CDR3 has 15 amino acids. CDR3 sequence reads: CASSLTGRSNQPQHF. The CDR3, as DNA: TGTGCCAGCAGTTTAACGGGGAGGAGCAATCAGCCCCAGCATTTT.

V usage is TRBV27 and J usage is TRBJ2-5; possibly TRBD1 or TRBD2 for D (5 bases each). Germline CDR1 is MNHEY and CDR2 is SMNVEV (reference sequence). The CDR3 runs to 14 residues. The V gene lost 2 bases and the J gene lost 5 bases, with 12 bases spanning the gap. The CDR3 nucleotides read TGTGCCAGCAGTTTAGCCCCCGGGGCGGAGACCCAGTACTTC. Protein product: CASSLAPGAETQYF.

Comment on this clonotype: A junction boundary mismatches the germline segment, possibly from a read error. The V call is TRBV4-1, the J call TRBJ2-1; 16 nucleotides agree with TRBD2. Germline V gives CDR1 MGHRA, CDR2 YSYEKL. The CDR3 sequence is 16 residues long. The CDR3 is CASSQDPGLAGGPSIF. CDR3 DNA: TGCGCCAGCAGCCAAGACCCGGGACTAGCGGGAGGGCCATCGATCTTC.

The chain recombines TRBV27 with TRBJ1-2, with a tentative D call TRBD1 (5 bases). V was shortened by 3 bases and J by 2 bases, with 16 bases between the two germline ends. The CDR3 covers 16 residues. CDR1 and CDR2 (germline): MNHEY, SMNVEV (reference sequence). CDR3 region: CASSLNLGPTNYGYTF. The DNA for the CDR3 is TGTGCCAGCAGTTTGAACCTGGGACCGACCAACTATGGCTACACCTTC.

The chain employs TRBV28 and TRBJ2-7; TRBD2 matches 13 bases. The germline CDR1 and CDR2 sequences are MDHEN and SYDVKM. The V and J ends lost 5 bases and 7 bases, in that order; junction bases with no gene match: 14. The CDR3 sequence is 17 residues long. This CDR3 reads CASSPLGLAGVRGEQYF. The CDR3 DNA sequence: TGTGCCAGCAGTCCATTAGGACTAGCGGGAGTGAGGGGAGAGCAGTACTTC. Full variable domain (remainder filled in from reference TRBV28 and TRBJ2-7): DVKVTQSSRYLVKRTGEKVFLECVQDMDHENMFWYRQDPGLGLRLIYFSYDVKMKEKGDIPEGYSVSREKKERFSLILESASTNQTSMYLCASSPLGLAGVRGEQYFGPGTRLTVT.

In DNA form, the CDR3 reads TGTGCCAGCAGTTATGGATACAATGAGCAGTTCTTC. Translating it yields CASSYGYNEQFF. This sequence joins TRBV27 and TRBJ2-1, with no clear D. The germline V gene encodes CDR1 MNHEY and CDR2 SMNVEV (reference sequence). The CDR3 length is 12 residues. The V and J ends lost 4 bases and 4 bases respectively, with 5 bases between them.

V is TRBV20-1 and J is TRBJ2-5, with D possibly TRBD1 on 6 matching bases. Looked up from germline, CDR1 is DFQATT and CDR2 is SNEGSKA (reference sequence). This CDR3 contains 13 residues. Trimming took off 0 bases at V and 2 bases at J, with 7 bases between the two ends. The CDR3: CSAREGQQETQYF. CDR3 nucleotides: TGCAGTGCTAGAGAGGGACAACAAGAGACCCAGTACTTC.

The chain carries TRBV5-6 and TRBJ2-4, with D perhaps given as TRBD1 or TRBD2 (7 bases each). The CDR3 is 14 amino acids. V dropped 2 bases and J dropped 6 bases, with 12 bases sitting between them. In germline, CDR1 is SGHDT, CDR2 YYEEEE. The CDR3 DNA is TGTGCCAGCAGCTTCGGCAGGGGGGGAAACATTCAGTACTTC. It codes for CASSFGRGGNIQYF.

This sequence joins TRBV27 and TRBJ1-1, with unresolved D. From germline, CDR1 is MNHEY and CDR2 SMNVEV (reference sequence). This CDR3 is 10 amino acids long. The germline V and J ends were trimmed by 8 bases and 10 bases, with 11 bases remaining between them. CDR3 bases: TGTGCCAGCGGCATCGGAAGAGCTTTCTTT. It translates to CASGIGRAFF.

The chain links TRBV7-8 to TRBJ2-1, with D possibly matching TRBD2 (5 bases). The CDR3 contains 16 residues. Trimming left V 5 bases short and J 4 bases short, with 18 bases between. CDR1 SGHVS and CDR2 FQNEAQ come from the germline V gene. For the CDR3, the DNA is TGTGCCAGCAGCGATCCCCTAGCCGGGAAATACAATGAGCAGTTCTTC. Protein product: CASSDPLAGKYNEQFF.

In its sample, this clonotype was seen once. The V and J genes are TRBV12-3 or TRBV12-4 and TRBJ2-3; the match to TRBD2 covers 11 bases. The V and J ends lost 5 bases and 0 bases, in that order; junction bases with no gene match: 4. There are 16 residues in the CDR3. CDR3 amino acids: CASSIGTSGSTDTQYF. The CDR3 DNA sequence: TGTGCCAGCAGTATCGGGACTAGCGGAAGCACAGATACGCAGTATTTT.

The gene calls are TRBV12-3 or TRBV12-4 and TRBJ2-7, with D possibly called TRBD1 or TRBD2 (5 bases each). This CDR3 has 14 residues. Trimming left V 2 bases short and J 8 bases short, with 16 bases between. CDR3 protein: CASSLTGPIGKQYF. CDR3 in DNA: TGTGCCAGCAGTTTAACGGGACCAATTGGGAAGCAGTACTTC.

This clonotype appeared once. CDR3 protein: CSVEHGTSGTYNEQFF. DNA for the CDR3: TGCAGCGTTGAACATGGGACTAGCGGGACCTACAATGAGCAGTTCTTC. The chain couples TRBV29-1 to TRBJ2-1, with TRBD2 matching over 13 bases. The CDR3 has 16 residues. V lost 2 bases to trimming and J lost 2 bases; unmatched junction nucleotides: 3. Germline assignment: CDR1 SQVTM and CDR2 ANQGSEA.

This chain uses TRBV4-1 with TRBJ2-1, with 14 bases that match TRBD2. Germline loops: CDR1 MGHRA, CDR2 YSYEKL. CDR3 length: 20 residues. The trim removed 4 bases at V and 0 bases at J, leaving 11 bases unmatched. CDR3 in DNA: TGCGCCAGCAGCCTGGGACTAGCGGGAGTGCTCGGGGACTCCTACAATGAGCAGTTCTTC. As protein: CASSLGLAGVLGDSYNEQFF.

This chain uses TRBV29-1 with TRBJ1-1; D uncertain. There are 11 residues in the CDR3. Per germline, CDR1 SQVTM and CDR2 ANQGSEA. The DNA of the CDR3 is TGCAAGGGCTACCGGAACACTGAAGCTTTCTTT. Its translation is CKGYRNTEAFF. Together with reference TRBV29-1 and TRBJ1-1, the CDR3 gives the full variable domain: SAVISQKPSRDICQRGTSLTIQCQVDSQVTMMFWYRQQPGQSLTLIATANQGSEATYESGFVIDKFPISRPNLTFSTLTVSNMSPEDSSIYLCKGYRNTEAFFGQGTRLTVV.

This chain links TRBV12-3 or TRBV12-4 with TRBJ1-2, with D possibly matching TRBD1 (6 bases). CDR3 length: 13 amino acids. V was pared by 4 bases and J by 5 bases, with 11 bases between. The CDR3, as DNA: TGTGCCAGCAGTTCGACAGGCCCATATGGCTACACCTTC. Amino acid sequence: CASSSTGPYGYTF.